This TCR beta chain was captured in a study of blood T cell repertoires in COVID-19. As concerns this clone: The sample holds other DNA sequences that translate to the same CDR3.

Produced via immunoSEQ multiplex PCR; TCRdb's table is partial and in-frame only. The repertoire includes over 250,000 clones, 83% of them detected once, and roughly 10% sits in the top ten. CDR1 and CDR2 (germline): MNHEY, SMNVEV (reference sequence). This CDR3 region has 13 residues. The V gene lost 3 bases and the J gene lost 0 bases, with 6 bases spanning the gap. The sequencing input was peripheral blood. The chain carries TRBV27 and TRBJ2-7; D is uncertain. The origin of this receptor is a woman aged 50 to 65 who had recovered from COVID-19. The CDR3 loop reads CASSFSRSYEQYF. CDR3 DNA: TGTGCCAGCAGTTTCTCCCGCTCCTACGAGCAGTACTTC.